This T cell receptor beta chain came from a study of blood T cell repertoires in COVID-19. Study information: From T cells, B-cell-depleted T cells, or PBMCs came the material, which was cDNA or gDNA.

In the authors' workflow: The assay estimated nucleated cells by amplifying reference gene primers. Using immunoSEQ multiplex PCR, the repertoire was profiled, and TCRdb retains in-frame clones only, with some absent. Clone size and V and J calls were adopted from that table, with D and trimming inferred from the DNA. The sample carries approximately 260,000 clones, about 88% recorded once. Trimming removed 3 bases from V and 5 bases from J, with 11 bases in between. The CDR3 is made up of 13 amino acids. The V gene's germline CDR1 is SGDLS and CDR2 YYNGEE. Allocation to cohorts depended on clinical history reported by the participants. This clone turned up a few times.

The specimen sequenced was PBMCs or T cells enriched from blood (not recorded which). This clonotype was obtained from a woman aged 50 to 60 who had been exposed to COVID-19. J is TRBJ1-2 and V is TRBV9; D is unclear. The CDR3 DNA is TGTGCCAGCAGCGGTCCCGCTAGGTATGGCTACACCTTC. This encodes CASSGPARYGYTF.